The present entry profiles one T cell receptor (beta chain) with its context. Antigen specificity is unknown. Germline loops: CDR1 SGHRS, CDR2 YFSETQ. The CDR3 sequence is 16 residues long. The V and J ends lost 1 base and 2 bases respectively, with 16 bases between them. Use of 60 Vbeta and 13 Jbeta primers characterized the PCR. Only in-frame clones appear in the TCRdb table, and some are missing; sequencing was by immunoSEQ multiplex PCR. This sample has 110,000 to 150,000 clones, with about four fifths found just once. The sample belongs to a study of cytomegalovirus exposure and HLA in healthy donors. Study-wide results and caveats: The study had only CMV serostatus as immune exposure information.

The sample comprised PBMCs. The receptor comes from a man aged 25 to 40 in good health and CMV-seronegative. This chain uses TRBV5-1 with TRBJ2-7; weak D call: TRBD2 (6 bases). CDR3: CASSLSAGRETYEQYF. CDR3 nucleotide sequence: TGCGCCAGCAGCTTGTCAGCAGGGCGGGAAACCTACGAGCAGTACTTC.